Each of the 32 T cell receptor beta chains below was sequenced from the same sample in a study of Ad26.COV2.S vaccination and SARS-CoV-2 variants. The protocol was immunoSEQ multiplex PCR, while the TCRdb copy is restricted to in-frame clones and leaves out a portion. The table lists about 430,000 clones, around 90% of them singletons. Treatment here: around 19 received Ad26.COV2.S at low or high dose, single or two shots; five or six received placebo; per-sample allocation not given. It was on day 63 after the first vaccine or placebo injection that samples were taken. The starting material was peripheral blood, obtained in a trial of Ad26.COV2.S vaccine versus placebo. These receptors all stem from a person aged 18-60 years who received the Ad26.COV2.S COVID-19 vaccine or a placebo.

This clone was seen only once. The genes are TRBV28 and TRBJ1-5; weak D call: TRBD1 (5 bases). Trimming cost V 10 bases and J 1 base, with 11 bases left between them. CDR3 length: 13 amino acids. Germline loops: CDR1 MDHEN, CDR2 SYDVKM. CDR3 bases: TGTGCCACCGGGGCACGGAGCAATCAGCCCCAGCATTTT. Its protein product is CATGARSNQPQHF.

This chain uses TRBV6-2 or TRBV6-3 with TRBJ1-1, with TRBD1 as a possible D gene (6 bases). Germline assignment: CDR1 MNHEY and CDR2 SVGEGT. Trimming took 4 bases from V and 1 from J, leaving 7 bases between them. The CDR3 consists of 13 residues. The CDR3 region has the DNA TGTGCCAGCAGTTCGGGACAGAACACTGAAGCTTTCTTT. Residues: CASSSGQNTEAFF.

The gene calls are TRBV6-6 and TRBJ1-2, with TRBD1 identical over 12 bases. The germline V gene encodes CDR1 MNHNY and CDR2 SVGAGI (reference sequence). Trimming at V came to 5 bases and at J to 1 base, leaving 8 bases not matched to a gene. The CDR3 loop spans 17 amino acids. CDR3 region: CASSHRDRGRDNYGYTF. The CDR3 DNA sequence: TGTGCCAGCAGTCACCGGGACAGGGGGCGGGATAACTATGGCTACACCTTC.

The V and J genes are TRBV20-1 and TRBJ2-7; TRBD2 is a possible D gene (6 bases). Germline assignment: CDR1 DFQATT and CDR2 SNEGSKA (reference sequence). The ends were cut back, 3 bases at V and 4 bases at J, with 7 bases in the middle. This CDR3 spans 11 amino acids. The CDR3 nucleotides are TGCAGTGCTAGGGGGAGGTACGAGCAGTACTTC. Its translation: CSARGRYEQYF.

The chain uses TRBV20-1 and TRBJ2-4, with D possibly matching TRBD2 (6 bases). CDR3 length equals 13 residues. Germline V lookup: CDR1 DFQATT, CDR2 SNEGSKA (reference sequence). V lost 3 bases and J lost 10, with 16 bases in between. CDR3 sequence (DNA): TGCAGTGCTAGTGGGGACTCCAATGGAATTCAGTACTTC. This codes for CSASGDSNGIQYF.

The V gene is TRBV12-3 or TRBV12-4, the J gene TRBJ2-7, with D perhaps TRBD1 (7 bases). The CDR3 has 13 amino acids. V gave up 6 bases and J gave up 3 bases, with 12 bases separating them. This CDR3 is CASSPRDSYEQYF. The CDR3 DNA reads as TGTGCCAGCAGCCCGCGGGACAGCTACGAGCAGTACTTC.

This rearrangement joins TRBV30 to TRBJ1-2, with unresolved D. V lost 4 bases and J lost 4, with 10 bases in between. Germline V CDR1 and CDR2: GTSNPN, SVGIG (reference sequence). The CDR3 has 12 amino acids. CDR3 protein: CAWNAVAYGYTF. CDR3 nucleotide sequence: TGTGCCTGGAATGCCGTGGCCTATGGCTACACCTTC.

This chain joins TRBV4-3 and TRBJ2-7; 7 bases align to TRBD1. Germline lookup yields CDR1 LGHNA and CDR2 YSLEER. Trimming took 0 bases from V and 2 from J; bases not matched to a gene: 7. The length of the CDR3 is 16 residues. DNA of the CDR3: TGCGCCAGCAGCCAAGATCGTGTGACAGGGACCTACGAGCAGTACTTC. Translating gives CASSQDRVTGTYEQYF.

V and J are TRBV12-2 and TRBJ2-7; the table's D call TRBD1 went unverified against the DNA. TRBV12-2 is annotated as a pseudogene. The CDR3 is 17 residues long. The CDR3 here is CASRLGGRDSAAYEQYF. In nucleotides, the CDR3 is TGTGCAAGTCGCTTAGGGGGACGGGACAGCGCCGCCTACGAGCAGTACTTC.

The chain combines TRBV6-4 with TRBJ2-1; 10 bases are a match to TRBD2. Per the germline V gene, CDR1 is MRHNA and CDR2 is SNTAGT. The CDR3 runs 15 residues. V trimming: 4 bases; J trimming: 9 bases; junction bases outside the gene matches: 9. CDR3 sequence: CASSVLAGVRGEQFF. CDR3 sequence (DNA): TGTGCCAGCAGTGTCCTAGCGGGAGTCCGTGGTGAGCAGTTCTTC.

The DNA for the CDR3 is TGTGCCAGCAGCTTACGCGGACTAGCGGGTCTTAGCTCCTACAATGAGCAGTTCTTC. Protein product: CASSLRGLAGLSSYNEQFF. J is TRBJ2-1 and V is TRBV11-2; 11 nucleotides match TRBD2. Germline V gene sequence: CDR1 SGHAT, CDR2 FQNNGV. V dropped 2 bases and J dropped 0; count of bases not matched to a gene: 9. The CDR3 length is 19 residues.

V usage is TRBV7-2 and J usage is TRBJ2-7; 7 bases map to TRBD2. The CDR3 sequence is 15 residues long. V gave up 5 bases and J gave up 2 bases; unmatched junction bases: 9. Germline V gene sequence: CDR1 SGHTA, CDR2 FQGNSA. CDR3 residues: CASSNRRGMAYEQYF. In DNA, the CDR3 is TGTGCCAGCAGCAACAGGCGGGGGATGGCCTACGAGCAGTACTTC.

V and J are TRBV18 and TRBJ2-7; D is unclear. The CDR3 is 14 amino acids. V lost 3 bases to trimming and J lost 9 bases, with 18 bases between them. Germline CDR1 is KGHSH and CDR2 is LQKENI. CDR3 sequence (DNA): TGTGCCAGCTCACCCCCCACAGCTCCTACGACGCAGTACTTC. Encoded protein: CASSPPTAPTTQYF.

The rearrangement uses TRBV5-1 and TRBJ2-7; a weak D match, TRBD2 (6 bases). The germline gives CDR1 SGHRS, CDR2 YFSETQ. V gave up 4 bases and J gave up 0 bases, with 20 bases separating them. This CDR3 is built from 17 residues. The CDR3 region has the DNA TGCGCCAGCAGCCCGAGGATGGCTAGCGAAAACTCCTACGAGCAGTACTTC. It is translated as CASSPRMASENSYEQYF.

J is TRBJ2-7 and V is TRBV7-6; D is unresolved. CDR1 and CDR2 (germline): SGHVS, FNYEAQ. Trimming pared 1 base from V and 3 bases from J, leaving 10 bases between. The CDR3 loop spans 14 amino acids. The CDR3 protein is CASSLGRRDYEQYF. The CDR3 DNA reads as TGTGCCAGCAGCTTAGGGCGCAGAGACTACGAGCAGTACTTC.

In DNA, the CDR3 is TGTGCCAGCAGCAACGACAGGGGGCTCTACAATGAGCAGTTCTTC. It encodes CASSNDRGLYNEQFF. The V gene is TRBV27, the J gene TRBJ2-1; the match to TRBD1 covers 10 bases. Germline values: CDR1 MNHEY, CDR2 SMNVEV (reference sequence). The J segment lost 3 bases and the V segment lost 6 bases, leaving 5 bases of the junction unmatched. The CDR3 is made up of 15 amino acids.

The chain carries TRBV12-3 or TRBV12-4 and TRBJ1-2; D gene ambiguous. The ends were cut back, 8 bases at V and 6 bases at J, with 16 bases in the middle. The CDR3 is made up of 13 amino acids. The CDR3 here is CASVESGEHGYTF. The CDR3, as DNA: TGTGCCAGCGTAGAATCCGGGGAGCATGGCTACACCTTC.

This sequence joins TRBV12-2 and TRBJ2-7; the DNA was not used to check the table's D call, TRBD1. TRBV12-2 is annotated as a pseudogene. The CDR3 is 15 residues long. CDR3 bases: TGTGCAAGTCGCTTAAGAAACAAAAAGTCCTACGAGCAGTACTTC. Its translation is CASRLRNKKSYEQYF.

This clone turned up a few times. The V and J genes are TRBV4-1 and TRBJ1-2; D may be TRBD1 (5 bases). Trimming cost V 4 bases and J 3 bases, with 15 bases left between them. Germline V lookup: CDR1 MGHRA, CDR2 YSYEKL. The CDR3 has 15 residues. The CDR3 sequence is CASSPTRIGDYGYTF. CDR3 bases: TGCGCCAGCAGCCCTACACGAATAGGGGACTATGGCTACACCTTC.

The sample holds one count of this clone. The V call is TRBV5-5, the J call TRBJ1-6; no clear D. Germline lookup yields CDR1 SGHKS and CDR2 YYEKEE (reference sequence). This CDR3 is built from 15 residues. Trimming took off 3 bases at V and 4 bases at J, with 11 bases between the two ends. The CDR3 DNA reads TGTGCCAGCAGCTGGGTTGGCAGATATAATTCACCCCTCCACTTT. It encodes CASSWVGRYNSPLHF.

A few counts support this clone. The chain employs TRBV20-1 and TRBJ2-1, with 12 bases fitting TRBD2. The V gene end was trimmed by 3 bases and the J gene end by 5 bases; junction bases not matched to a gene: 8. The CDR3 has 16 residues. Per germline, CDR1 DFQATT and CDR2 SNEGSKA (reference sequence). The CDR3 protein is CSASGSSGRVDNEQFF. CDR3 sequence (DNA): TGCAGTGCTAGTGGGTCTAGCGGGAGGGTTGACAATGAGCAGTTCTTC.

V gene TRBV13 combines with J gene TRBJ2-7; 10 bases align to TRBD2. Germline V lookup: CDR1 PRHDT, CDR2 FYEKMQ (reference sequence). This CDR3 is built from 14 residues. Trimming cost V 5 bases and J 3 bases; bases outside gene matches: 4. The CDR3 DNA sequence: TGTGCCAGCAGCGTCGGACTAGCGGACTACGAGCAGTACTTC. It specifies CASSVGLADYEQYF.

The chain combines TRBV3-1 (or the pseudogene TRBV3-2) with TRBJ2-7, with 8 positions matching TRBD2. V shed 4 bases and J 0 bases; nucleotides not matched to a gene: 5. The CDR3 spans 15 residues. Looked up from germline, CDR1 is LGHDT and CDR2 is YNNKEL (reference sequence). DNA of the CDR3: TGTGCCAGCAGCCCCGCGGGGGGCGGCTCCTACGAGCAGTACTTC. This sequence encodes CASSPAGGGSYEQYF.

The V call is TRBV10-3, the J call TRBJ2-5, with 7 bases that match TRBD2. Germline V CDR1 and CDR2: ENHRY, SYGVKD. V was clipped by 8 bases and J by 5 bases; unmatched bases: 8. This CDR3 has 13 residues. This CDR3 reads CAIGLAAGETQYF. In nucleotides, the CDR3 is TGTGCCATCGGTCTAGCGGCGGGGGAGACCCAGTACTTC.

In its sample, this clone was seen once. The chain is built from TRBV7-6 and TRBJ2-1; tentative D call: TRBD2 (6 bases). Trimming left V 1 base short and J 7 bases short, with 20 bases between. The CDR3 runs 17 residues. The germline CDR1 and CDR2 sequences are SGHVS and FNYEAQ. CDR3 region: CASSLGGGSGVSNEQFF. The CDR3 DNA follows: TGTGCCAGCAGCTTAGGGGGAGGATCCGGGGTCAGTAATGAGCAGTTCTTC.

This rearrangement joins TRBV6-6 to TRBJ2-1; 9 bases match TRBD2. The junction had 6 bases not matched to a gene; V was cut back by 0 bases and J by 6 bases. The CDR3 covers 16 residues. Per germline, CDR1 MNHNY and CDR2 SVGAGI (reference sequence). CDR3 nucleotides: TGTGCCAGCAGTTACTCGGGCGGGAGGGGATTCAATGAGCAGTTCTTC. Protein: CASSYSGGRGFNEQFF.

The rearrangement uses TRBV9 and TRBJ1-2; possible D gene TRBD1, 5 bases. V was trimmed by 0 bases and J by 4 bases, leaving 10 bases between them. The CDR3 is 14 amino acids. Germline CDR1 reads SGDLS; CDR2 reads YYNGEE. The CDR3 coding sequence is TGTGCCAGCAGCGTAGCTCAGGGCCTCTATGGCTACACCTTC. Protein product: CASSVAQGLYGYTF.

The rearrangement joins TRBV28 to TRBJ1-1, with D hard to call. The germline V gene encodes CDR1 MDHEN and CDR2 SYDVKM. CDR3 length: 15 amino acids. Between the trimmed V and J ends, which lost 1 base and 8 bases, there was a span of 17 bases. Here the CDR3 reads CASSLYGEANEEAFF. The CDR3 nucleotides read TGTGCCAGCAGTTTATACGGTGAGGCCAACGAGGAAGCTTTCTTT.

In this sample, this clone turned up once. The chain employs TRBV3-1 (or the pseudogene TRBV3-2) and TRBJ1-5, with TRBD1 as a possible D gene (5 bases). From germline, CDR1 is LGHDT and CDR2 YNNKEL (reference sequence). The length of the CDR3 is 17 residues. Between the trimmed V and J ends, which lost 1 base and 2 bases, there was a span of 15 bases. CDR3 protein: CASSQGGLGGGNQPQHF. CDR3 nucleotides: TGTGCCAGCAGCCAAGGAGGCCTGGGGGGAGGCAATCAGCCCCAGCATTTT.

This chain connects TRBV19 to TRBJ2-7, with D possibly TRBD2 on 6 matching bases. The CDR3 runs 15 residues. Trimming took 6 bases from V and 3 from J, leaving 18 bases between them. Germline CDR1 and CDR2: LNHDA and SQIVND (reference sequence). CDR3 region: CASSLAGLNNYEQYF. For the CDR3, the DNA is TGTGCCAGTAGCCTCGCGGGACTTAATAACTACGAGCAGTACTTC.

The chain couples TRBV7-8 to TRBJ2-1, with a possible D match to TRBD1 (6 bases). Germline V gene data show CDR1 as SGHVS and CDR2 as FQNEAQ. V lost 5 bases and J lost 1, with 12 bases in between. The CDR3 has 15 amino acids. The chain's CDR3 is CASSLQGRSYNEQFF. The CDR3 DNA sequence: TGTGCCAGCAGCCTACAGGGAAGATCCTACAATGAGCAGTTCTTC.

The chain links TRBV30 to TRBJ1-2; the D gene is possibly TRBD1 (5 bases). Germline V gives CDR1 GTSNPN, CDR2 SVGIG (reference sequence). This CDR3 contains 11 residues. The germline V and J ends were trimmed by 3 bases and 8 bases, with 10 bases remaining between them. The CDR3 region is CAWSQGFGYTF. In DNA form, the CDR3 reads TGTGCCTGGAGCCAGGGTTTCGGCTACACCTTC.